This is a list of T cell receptor beta chains from one sample in a study of CD8 T cells in Susac syndrome. A single record per CDR3 protein comes from TCRdb applying MiXCR to the immunoSEQ multiplex PCR reads. This sample yields around 170,000 distinct CDR3 sequences, of which around 96% are seen a single time; 0.15% to 0.2% belongs to the top ten. Sample: CD8+ T cells from PBMCs. These TCRs come from a human donor with multiple sclerosis. The CDR3 runs from the conserved cysteine through the conserved F or W. A D gene is named only where the DNA matches it firmly. Clone size appears in some rows only: once, few, many, or a class for an expanded clone.

.,.,TRBJ1-1,TRBV5-1,TGCGCCAGCCGGATGAACACTGAAGCTTTCTTT,CASRMNTEAFF
TRBD1,.,TRBJ1-1,TRBV27,TGTGCCAGCAGTATTCAACAGGGGGCCACTGAAGCTTTCTTT,CASSIQQGATEAFF
TRBD1,.,TRBJ2-7,TRBV14,TGTGCCAGCAGCCAAGGACAGGGGGGCTACTACGAGCAGTACTTC,CASSQGQGGYYEQYF
.,once,TRBJ2-7,TRBV6-6,TGTGCCAGCAGTTACGGCCGCGAGCAGTACTTC,CASSYGREQYF
.,.,TRBJ1-1,TRBV6-5,TGTGCCAGCAAGGAGGGAGACACTGAAGCTTTCTTT,CASKEGDTEAFF
TRBD2,.,TRBJ2-2,TRBV20-1,TGCAGTGCTTCGAGCCTAGCGGCCGGGGAGCTGTTTTTT,CSASSLAAGELFF
.,.,TRBJ2-7,TRBV5-6,TGTGCCAGCAGCTTGAGTGGGGGGATGAGCTCCTACGAGCAGTACTTC,CASSLSGGMSSYEQYF
.,.,TRBJ2-1,TRBV7-9,TGTGCCAGCAGCTATCTAGGGGCCTCCTACAATGAGCAGTTCTTC,CASSYLGASYNEQFF
TRBD2,.,TRBJ2-7,TRBV9,TGTGCCAGCAGCGTAGGCGGGGGACCCTACGAGCAGTACTTC,CASSVGGGPYEQYF
.,.,TRBJ2-7,TRBV28,TGTGCCAGCAGTTCCCTGACTAATTACGAGCAGTACTTC,CASSSLTNYEQYF
.,.,TRBJ2-7,TRBV15,TGTGCCACCGCCGGGGGCCACGAGCAGTACTTC,CATAGGHEQYF
.,.,TRBJ1-1,TRBV5-6,TGTGCCAGCAGCGGTGGGTCGACTGAAGCTTTCTTT,CASSGGSTEAFF
TRBD2,.,TRBJ2-1,TRBV12-3/TRBV12-4,TGTGCCAGCAGCCCCGCCTTGGGGGGGGATGAGCAGTTCTTC,CASSPALGGDEQFF
TRBD2,.,TRBJ2-5,TRBV3-1,TGTGCCAGCAACCATCAACCCACTAGCGGGGGAGTTTGGGAGACCCAGTACTTC,CASNHQPTSGGVWETQYF
.,.,TRBJ1-5,TRBV20-1,TGCAGTGCTAGGACGGGGACTGGGCCCCAGCATTTT,CSARTGTGPQHF
.,.,TRBJ2-7,TRBV29-1,TGCAGCGTTGAAGATAACGGCGGGGAAGACTACGAGCAGTACTTC,CSVEDNGGEDYEQYF
TRBD2,once,TRBJ2-1,TRBV7-9,TGTGCCAGCAGCTCCTCGACTAGCGGGAGGTTCAGGGATGAGCAGTTCTTC,CASSSSTSGRFRDEQFF
TRBD1,.,TRBJ1-5,TRBV6-6,TGTGCCAGCAGTTACTGGCAGGGGGCCGGGGGACAGCCCCAGCATTTT,CASSYWQGAGGQPQHF
.,.,TRBJ2-5,TRBV6-5,TGTGCCAGCAGTTACGGACCGCGGGGAGAGACCCAGTACTTC,CASSYGPRGETQYF
TRBD2,.,TRBJ2-1,TRBV27,TGTGCCAGCGGAGAAAGCGGGGGGGATTCCTACAATGAGCAGTTCTTC,CASGESGGDSYNEQFF
.,.,TRBJ2-1,TRBV13,TGTGCCAGCAGAACCGAGGGAGGCAATGAGCAGTTCTTC,CASRTEGGNEQFF
.,.,TRBJ2-2,TRBV2,TGTGCCAGCAGTAAGGCCGGGGTGAACACCGGGGAGCTGTTTTTT,CASSKAGVNTGELFF
.,.,TRBJ2-7,TRBV27,TGTGCCAGCAGCCCTGCGGGGGCGCGCGAGCAGTACTTC,CASSPAGAREQYF
.,few,TRBJ2-7,TRBV12-3/TRBV12-4,TGTGCCAGCAGTTTAGTTCAGCTTCTGCCGTACGAGCAGTACTTC,CASSLVQLLPYEQYF
.,.,TRBJ2-1,TRBV29-1,TGCAGCGTTGAAGAAAATGAGCAGTTCTTC,CSVEENEQFF
.,.,TRBJ2-7,TRBV27,TGTGCCAGCAGTCACGGACCCGACTCCTACGAGCAGTACTTC,CASSHGPDSYEQYF
.,.,TRBJ2-1,TRBV30,TGTGCCTGGAGTCTCCCCCCCAGCTCCTACAATGAGCAGTTCTTC,CAWSLPPSSYNEQFF
.,.,TRBJ2-3,TRBV9,TGTGCCAGCAGCGTGACTGGGGAGGCAGATACGCAGTATTTT,CASSVTGEADTQYF
TRBD1,once,TRBJ1-1,TRBV2,TGTGCCAGCAGTGGGACGAGACAGGGAGTTACTGAAGCTTTCTTT,CASSGTRQGVTEAFF
.,.,TRBJ2-6,TRBV29-1,TGCAGCGTTAGCGATGGCTCTGGGGCCAACGTCCTGACTTTC,CSVSDGSGANVLTF
.,.,TRBJ1-1,TRBV7-9,TGTGCCAGCAGCCGAACGGCTGAAGCTTTCTTT,CASSRTAEAFF
TRBD1,.,TRBJ2-7,TRBV5-1,TGCGCCAGCACCGGGACAGGGGTCCACGAGCAGTACTTC,CASTGTGVHEQYF